The sequence of this TCR beta chain was determined in a study of T cell responses to AZD1222 COVID-19 vaccine. Study-wide results and limits: There were mostly white British donors and more females than males, and clonal diversity was possibly underestimated. Reports say nearly half of spike-specific TCRs go after unmutated variant regions. Distributed over spike, vaccine-associated CD4 TCRs predominated at 160-218 and 743-854.

A remark on this clone: The antigen remains unidentified.

Sequencing used immunoSEQ multiplex PCR; TCRdb keeps in-frame clones, though not all of them. The table lists 100,000 to 150,000 clones, around 90% of them singletons. With V trimmed by 6 bases and J by 2 bases, 6 bases remained unmatched. Germline assignment: CDR1 MNHEY and CDR2 SVGAGI. This CDR3 is 15 amino acids long. The J gene is TRBJ1-5, the V gene TRBV6-5; 8 bases match TRBD1. The sample in question was peripheral blood, obtained 28 days after the second AZD1222 dose. The TCR was taken from an adult who received the AZD1222 COVID-19 vaccine. The chain's CDR3 is CASSEDRAGNQPQHF. For the CDR3, the DNA is TGTGCCAGCAGCGAGGACAGGGCCGGCAATCAGCCCCAGCATTTT.